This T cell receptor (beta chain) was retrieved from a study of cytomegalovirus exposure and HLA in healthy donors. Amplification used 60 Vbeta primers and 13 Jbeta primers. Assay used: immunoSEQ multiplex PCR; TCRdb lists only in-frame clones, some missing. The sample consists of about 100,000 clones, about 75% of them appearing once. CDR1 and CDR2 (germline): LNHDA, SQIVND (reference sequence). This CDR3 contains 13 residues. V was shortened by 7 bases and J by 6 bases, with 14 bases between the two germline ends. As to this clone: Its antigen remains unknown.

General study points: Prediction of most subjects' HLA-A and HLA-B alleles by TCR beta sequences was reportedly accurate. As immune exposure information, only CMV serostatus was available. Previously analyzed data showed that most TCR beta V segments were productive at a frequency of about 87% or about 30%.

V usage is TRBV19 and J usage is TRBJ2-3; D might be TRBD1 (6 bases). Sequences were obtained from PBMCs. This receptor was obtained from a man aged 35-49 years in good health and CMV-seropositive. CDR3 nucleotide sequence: TGTGCCAGTAAGGCACAGGGCTGGGATACGCAGTATTTT. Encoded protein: CASKAQGWDTQYF.